The source of this T cell receptor (beta chain) is a study of T-cell reconstitution after alpha-beta-depleted transplantation in children. CDR1 and CDR2 (germline): MNHNS, SASEGT. This CDR3 comprises 15 residues. The ends lost 8 bases at V and 9 bases at J; junction bases unmatched: 10. Preparation of the TCRbeta library used unique molecular identifiers. TCRdb processed the PCR reads anew with MiXCR; each CDR3 protein has one entry. The sample contains approximately 170,000 distinct CDR3 sequences, 11% of which appear only once. This clonotype was detected many times. The sample in question was PBMCs, obtained before TCRalphabeta/CD19-depleted stem cell transplant. This clonotype originated in a boy younger than 10 with acute myeloid leukemia, due to receive a stem cell transplant. The chain couples TRBV6-1 to TRBJ1-6; TRBD1 matches at 10 bases. CDR3 amino acids: CASSLRDRGISPLHF. CDR3 bases: TGTGCCAGCTCCCTCCGGGACAGGGGAATTTCACCCCTCCACTTT.